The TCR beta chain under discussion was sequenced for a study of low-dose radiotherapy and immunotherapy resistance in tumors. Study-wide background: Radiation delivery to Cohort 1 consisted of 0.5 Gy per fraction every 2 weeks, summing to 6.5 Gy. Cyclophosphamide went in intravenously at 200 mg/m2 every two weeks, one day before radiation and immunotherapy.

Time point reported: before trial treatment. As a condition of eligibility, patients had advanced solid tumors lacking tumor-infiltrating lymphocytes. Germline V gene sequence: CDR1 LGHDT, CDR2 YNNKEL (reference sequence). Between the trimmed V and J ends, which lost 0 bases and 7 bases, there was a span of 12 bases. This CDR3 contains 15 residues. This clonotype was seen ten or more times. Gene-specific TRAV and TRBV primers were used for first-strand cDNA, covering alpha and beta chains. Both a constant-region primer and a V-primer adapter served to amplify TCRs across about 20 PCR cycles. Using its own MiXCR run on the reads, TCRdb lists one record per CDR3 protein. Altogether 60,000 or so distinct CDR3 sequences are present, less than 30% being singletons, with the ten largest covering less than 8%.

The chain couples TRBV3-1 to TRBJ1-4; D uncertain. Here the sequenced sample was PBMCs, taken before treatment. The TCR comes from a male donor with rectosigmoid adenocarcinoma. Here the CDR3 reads CASSQDWGGLEKLFF. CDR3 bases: TGTGCCAGCAGCCAAGATTGGGGTGGGCTTGAAAAACTGTTTTTT.